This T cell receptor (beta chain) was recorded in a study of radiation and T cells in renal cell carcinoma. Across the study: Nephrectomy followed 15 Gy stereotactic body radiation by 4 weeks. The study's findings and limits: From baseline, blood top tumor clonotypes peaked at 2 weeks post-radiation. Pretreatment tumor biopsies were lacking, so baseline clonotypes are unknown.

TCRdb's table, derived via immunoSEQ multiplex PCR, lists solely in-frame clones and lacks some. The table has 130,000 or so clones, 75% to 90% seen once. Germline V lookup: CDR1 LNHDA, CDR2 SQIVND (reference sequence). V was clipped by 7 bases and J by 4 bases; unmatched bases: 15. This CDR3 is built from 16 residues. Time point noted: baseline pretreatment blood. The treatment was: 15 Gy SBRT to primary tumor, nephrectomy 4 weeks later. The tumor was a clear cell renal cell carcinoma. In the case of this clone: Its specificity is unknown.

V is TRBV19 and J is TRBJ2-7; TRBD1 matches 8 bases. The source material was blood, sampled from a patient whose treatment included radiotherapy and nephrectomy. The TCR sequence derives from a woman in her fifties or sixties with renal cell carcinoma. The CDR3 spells CASTPAARQGIYEQYF. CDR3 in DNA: TGTGCCAGTACCCCGGCAGCGAGACAGGGGATTTACGAGCAGTACTTC.